Below, one TCR beta chain is given with its context. This specimen belongs to a study of OX40 agonist ivuxolimab in advanced cancers. Assay: immunoSEQ multiplex PCR; the TCRdb copy retains only in-frame clones and omits some. The data show roughly 35,000 clones, with roughly three quarters seen just once and over 8.5% held by the top ten. This clonotype was sampled from an adult with an advanced solid tumor such as melanoma, head and neck, liver or kidney cancer. Sample: CD4+ or CD8+ T cells sorted from blood, taken in a trial of the OX40 agonist ivuxolimab.

The CDR3 loop is CASTGGDTQYF. The CDR3 nucleotides read TGTGCCAGCACTGGCGGAGATACGCAGTATTTT. The chain carries TRBV7-2 and TRBJ2-3; D is uncertain. V lost 7 bases, J lost 5 bases, and 7 bases lay in between. The CDR3 contains 11 residues. Germline V lookup: CDR1 SGHTA, CDR2 FQGNSA.